This T cell receptor (beta chain) originates from a study of CD8 T cells in Susac syndrome. A quantity of roughly 0.5 to 1 ug RNA underwent reverse transcription using random hexamers. TCRdb itself ran the immunoSEQ multiplex PCR reads through MiXCR, one entry per CDR3 protein. The sample lists 150,000 to 200,000 distinct CDR3 sequences, more than 85% occurring once. V gave up 5 bases and J gave up 3 bases; unmatched junction bases: 10. CDR3 size: 15 residues. The TCR comes from a human donor with Susac syndrome. J is TRBJ2-7 and V is TRBV12-3 or TRBV12-4; TRBD2 matches 7 bases. The specimen was CD4+ T cells from PBMCs. The CDR3 is CASSPVGRLLYEQYF. The CDR3 DNA follows: TGTGCCAGCAGTCCTGTCGGGAGGCTCCTCTACGAGCAGTACTTC.